This T cell receptor (beta chain) was obtained from a study of blood T cell repertoires in COVID-19. Looking at the study overall: PBMCs, B-cell-depleted T cells, or T cells were the source of the cDNA or gDNA that made up the material.

Individuals aged 18 to 89 years were recruited from 24 US areas. Which cohort a participant joined came from the clinical history participants gave. Recovered Cohort 3 donors showed two negative PCRs, clearance, or symptom resolution. TCRdb's copy holds only in-frame clones and misses some; the assay was immunoSEQ multiplex PCR. The sample shows approximately 200,000 clones, about 85% of them seen only once. There are 14 residues in the CDR3. Germline V CDR1 and CDR2: KGHDR, SFDVKD. The V gene lost 1 base and the J gene lost 3 bases, with 9 bases spanning the gap. The source of this sequence is a man aged 35 to 55 who had recovered from COVID-19. The chain uses TRBV24-1 and TRBJ2-7; D call uncertain. Sequencing was done on a sample of PBMCs or T cells enriched from blood (not recorded which). The CDR3 DNA reads as TGTGCCACCAGTGATTTCAGGATTAACTACGAGCAGTACTTC. Translation gives CATSDFRINYEQYF.